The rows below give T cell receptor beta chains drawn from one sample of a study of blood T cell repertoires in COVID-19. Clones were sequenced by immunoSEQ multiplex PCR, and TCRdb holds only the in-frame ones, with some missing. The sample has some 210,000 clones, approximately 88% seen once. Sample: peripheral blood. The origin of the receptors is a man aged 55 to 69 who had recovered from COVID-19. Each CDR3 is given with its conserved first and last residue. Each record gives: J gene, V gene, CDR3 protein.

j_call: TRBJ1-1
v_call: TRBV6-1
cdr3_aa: CASSDGQGFLKTEAFF

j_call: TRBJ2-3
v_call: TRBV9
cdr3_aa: CASGAGGRAGTDTQYF

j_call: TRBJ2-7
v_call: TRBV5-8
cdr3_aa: CASRNLLEGQPGEQYF

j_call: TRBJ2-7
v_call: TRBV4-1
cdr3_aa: CASSQVTSGGYEQYF

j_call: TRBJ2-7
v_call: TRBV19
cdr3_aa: CASSLRLAGGYEQYF

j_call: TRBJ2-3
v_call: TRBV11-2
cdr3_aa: CASSSRPVADTQYF

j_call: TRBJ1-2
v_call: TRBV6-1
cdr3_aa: CASSASWTATNYGYTF

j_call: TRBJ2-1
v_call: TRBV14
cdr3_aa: CASSRLAGRYNEQFF

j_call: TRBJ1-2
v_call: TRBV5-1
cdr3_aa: CASSLDRVTLSYGYTF

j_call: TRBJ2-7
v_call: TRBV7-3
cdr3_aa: CASSSGTTYEQYF

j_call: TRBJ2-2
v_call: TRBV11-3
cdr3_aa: CASSLGETGELFF

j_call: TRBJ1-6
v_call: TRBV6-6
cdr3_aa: CASSLTINPLHF

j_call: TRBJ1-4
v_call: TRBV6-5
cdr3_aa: CASRVGALNEKLFF

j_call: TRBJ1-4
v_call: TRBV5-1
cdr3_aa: CASSAQGQGANEKLFF

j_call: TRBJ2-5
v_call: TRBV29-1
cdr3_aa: CSGSNLAGGTESQYF

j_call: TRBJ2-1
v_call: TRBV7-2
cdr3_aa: CASSLGQGARNEQFF

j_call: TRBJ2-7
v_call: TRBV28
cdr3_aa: CASSYRDRGLEQYF

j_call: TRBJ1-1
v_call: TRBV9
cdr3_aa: CASSVAGGNTEAFF

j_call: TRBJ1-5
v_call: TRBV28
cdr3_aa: CASSSGQGGNQPQHF

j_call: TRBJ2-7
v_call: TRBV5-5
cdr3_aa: CASSSDRLYEQYF

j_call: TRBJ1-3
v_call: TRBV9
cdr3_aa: CASRGGDSGNTIYF

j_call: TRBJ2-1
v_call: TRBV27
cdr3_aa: CASSVARSSYNEQFF

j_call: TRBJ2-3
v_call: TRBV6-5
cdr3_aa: CASRPRFSTDTQYF

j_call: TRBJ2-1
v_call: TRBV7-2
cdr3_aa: CASSFFIAPPDNEQFF